These 17 T cell receptor beta chains originate from one sample sequenced in a study of long-term antiretroviral therapy in people with HIV. With survey level as its setting, the immunoSEQ assay was v3.0. The repertoire was sequenced with immunoSEQ multiplex PCR; TCRdb's copy has only in-frame clones and lacks some. The sample has tens of thousands of clones, 85% seen once; the top ten hold 4.8%. The sample here was unsorted PBMCs, taken 2.8 years before starting antiretroviral therapy. The origin of the receptors is a woman aged 25 to 39 with HIV.

In nucleotides, the CDR3 is TGTGCCAGCACTCTCGGGACAGGGTTTCGAGAGACCCAGTACTTC. Translation gives CASTLGTGFRETQYF. The chain combines TRBV9 with TRBJ2-5; 9 nucleotides align to TRBD1. CDR3 length equals 15 residues. With 6 bases clipped from V and 4 bases from J, the junction kept 10 bases outside the gene matches. Germline CDR1 SGDLS, CDR2 YYNGEE.

This chain uses TRBV6-5 with TRBJ2-3; possible D gene TRBD2, 5 bases. Germline V CDR1 and CDR2: MNHEY, SVGAGI. V was clipped by 0 bases and J by 5 bases, with 6 bases between them. This CDR3 region has 13 residues. CDR3 nucleotide sequence: TGTGCCAGCAGTTACTCGAGCGGAGATACGCAGTATTTT. This gives the protein CASSYSSGDTQYF.

The V gene is TRBV5-1, the J gene TRBJ1-1; D perhaps matches TRBD1 (5 bases). CDR1 is SGHRS and CDR2 is YFSETQ in the germline V gene. V was trimmed by 1 base and J by 5 bases, leaving 12 bases between them. The CDR3 consists of 14 residues. The CDR3 DNA sequence: TGCGCCAGCAGCTTGTCGCAGGGCGGAACTGAAGCTTTCTTT. Its protein product is CASSLSQGGTEAFF.

The V gene is TRBV30, the J gene TRBJ1-1; D is possibly TRBD1 (6 bases). Germline V gene sequence: CDR1 GTSNPN, CDR2 SVGIG (reference sequence). This CDR3 spans 14 amino acids. The V end lost 3 bases, the J end lost 5 bases, and 16 bases lay between the germline ends. DNA for the CDR3: TGTGCCTGGAGAGAAACAGGGCCCGGGACTGAAGCTTTCTTT. It specifies CAWRETGPGTEAFF. The entire variable domain, with the rest obtained from reference TRBV30 and TRBJ1-1, is as follows: SQTIHQWPATLVQPVGSPLSLECTVEGTSNPNLYWYRQAAGRGLQLLFYSVGIGQISSEVPQNLSASRPQDRQFILSSKKLLLSDSGFYLCAWRETGPGTEAFFGQGTRLTVV.

The chain couples TRBV5-4 to TRBJ2-7; weak D call: TRBD1 (5 bases). Germline CDR1 is SGHNT and CDR2 is YYREEE (reference sequence). V was trimmed by 2 bases and J by 5 bases, leaving 17 bases between them. The CDR3 has 15 amino acids. The CDR3: CASSFPAGSLHEQYF. CDR3 DNA: TGTGCCAGCAGCTTTCCGGCAGGGTCCCTTCACGAGCAGTACTTC.

This chain links TRBV5-4 with TRBJ2-1; D not resolved. Trimming pared 4 bases from V and 0 bases from J, leaving 11 bases between. This CDR3 is built from 15 residues. The germline CDR1 and CDR2 sequences are SGHNT and YYREEE (reference sequence). CDR3: CASSPSPSSYNEQFF. Written as DNA, the CDR3 is TGTGCCAGCAGCCCGAGCCCGAGCTCCTACAATGAGCAGTTCTTC.

The V gene is TRBV25-1, the J gene TRBJ2-1; TRBD1 matches 8 bases. Trimming removed 5 bases from V and 4 bases from J; junction bases left unmatched: 4. This CDR3 region has 14 residues. The germline V gene encodes CDR1 MGHDK and CDR2 SYGVNS. CDR3 sequence (DNA): TGTGCCAGCAGTCACCGGGACAGGTACAATGAGCAGTTCTTC. This codes for CASSHRDRYNEQFF.

The gene calls are TRBV19 and TRBJ1-2, with D tentatively TRBD1 (6 bases). V was clipped by 3 bases and J by 3 bases, with 14 bases between them. The length of the CDR3 is 15 residues. Germline V gene data show CDR1 as LNHDA and CDR2 as SQIVND (reference sequence). The chain's CDR3 is CASSMPRGRDYGYTF. CDR3 coding DNA: TGTGCCAGTAGTATGCCCAGGGGACGGGACTATGGCTACACCTTC. The whole variable domain, filled in from reference TRBV19 and TRBJ1-2, reads DGGITQSPKYLFRKEGQNVTLSCEQNLNHDAMYWYRQDPGQGLRLIYYSQIVNDFQKGDIAEGYSVSREKKESFPLTVTSAQKNPTAFYLCASSMPRGRDYGYTFGSGTRLTVV.

This chain links TRBV1 with TRBJ1-3. TRBV1 is labeled a pseudogene. The CDR3 is 15 amino acids. The CDR3: CTSSLGNYSGNTIYF. The CDR3 coding sequence is TGCACCAGCAGCCTAGGGAATTACTCTGGAAACACCATATATTTT.

The J gene is TRBJ1-5, the V gene TRBV4-1; 9 bases match TRBD1. V dropped 6 bases and J dropped 1; count of bases not matched to a gene: 7. Per germline, CDR1 MGHRA and CDR2 YSYEKL. The CDR3 runs to 16 residues. This chain's CDR3 is CASRQDRGGSNQPQHF. CDR3 bases: TGCGCCAGCAGACAGGACAGGGGAGGAAGCAATCAGCCCCAGCATTTT.

The chain links TRBV7-8 to TRBJ1-4, with D unclear. This CDR3 has 14 amino acids. V was cut by 3 bases and J by 8 bases, with 13 bases left in between. Germline V gene sequence: CDR1 SGHVS, CDR2 FQNEAQ. CDR3 region: CASSFWPAWEKLFF. In nucleotides, the CDR3 is TGTGCCAGCAGCTTTTGGCCGGCCTGGGAAAAACTGTTTTTT.

This clone was observed a handful of times. Here the CDR3 reads CASSPYRANTEAFF. CDR3 nucleotide sequence: TGTGCCAGCTCACCTTACAGGGCGAACACTGAAGCTTTCTTT. V gene TRBV18 combines with J gene TRBJ1-1; tentatively, D is TRBD1 (6 bases). In germline, CDR1 is KGHSH, CDR2 LQKENI. The CDR3 loop spans 14 amino acids. Deletions cut 3 bases from V and 1 base from J, with 9 bases between.

The chain has TRBV7-2 and TRBJ1-5; D is unresolved. Germline CDR1 SGHTA, CDR2 FQGNSA. Trimming shortened V by 3 bases and J by 0 bases, and 15 bases separated the two germline ends. The CDR3 loop spans 17 amino acids. The CDR3 reads CASSFSPHRYSNQPQHF. CDR3 bases: TGTGCCAGCAGCTTTAGTCCACATCGTTATAGCAATCAGCCCCAGCATTTT.

The J gene is TRBJ2-3, the V gene TRBV29-1; D is tentatively TRBD1 or TRBD2 (5 bases each). Trimming removed 2 bases from V and 5 bases from J, with 20 bases in between. Germline V gives CDR1 SQVTM, CDR2 ANQGSEA. The CDR3 consists of 16 residues. CDR3 nucleotide sequence: TGCAGCGTTGAAAGGCGGTATGAGGGGACCGGAGATACGCAGTATTTT. Residues: CSVERRYEGTGDTQYF.

The rearrangement uses TRBV19 and TRBJ1-6; D not resolved. The V and J ends lost 3 bases and 9 bases respectively, with 15 bases between them. This CDR3 contains 15 residues. The germline V gene has CDR1 LNHDA and CDR2 SQIVND (reference sequence). The CDR3 DNA reads as TGTGCCAGTAGTATCGGGCTTGAGGTTGGTTCACCCCTCCACTTT. Its translation is CASSIGLEVGSPLHF.

V usage is TRBV14 and J usage is TRBJ1-6; tentatively, D is TRBD1 (6 bases). The CDR3 extends over 14 amino acids. Germline V gene lookup returns CDR1 SGHDN and CDR2 FVKESK. V dropped 3 bases and J dropped 10 bases, with 13 bases sitting between them. As DNA, the CDR3 is TGTGCCAGCAGCCACAGGGGTTTCGGGTCACCCCTCCACTTT. It yields the protein CASSHRGFGSPLHF.

The rearrangement links TRBV2 to TRBJ1-2; 10 bases map to TRBD1. This CDR3 contains 12 residues. V lost 9 bases and J lost 8; bases outside the gene matches: 6. Germline V gene lookup returns CDR1 SNHLY and CDR2 FYNNEI. The CDR3 is CASMTGGEGYTF. The CDR3 DNA reads TGTGCCAGTATGACAGGGGGCGAAGGCTACACCTTC.